This TCR beta chain derives from a study of cytomegalovirus exposure and HLA in healthy donors (dated by TCRdb to the late 2010s). For the wider study: According to an earlier analysis of around 600 of the donors, about 170 million T cells yielded roughly 110 million unique TCR beta sequences and 276 Gb of sequence data. An early release covering about 600 HLA-typed donors comprised 250 to 350 gigabases of sequencing data and around 86 million unique TCR sequences. Of the 398 genotyped donors, approximately 80% fell in the genetic ancestry cluster associated with self-reported Caucasian donors. The study was designed to test whether signatures of past pathogen exposure could be identified by cataloging public T cell receptors. Using immunosequencing, the study profiled T cell repertoires from 666 subjects and related those repertoires to cytomegalovirus serostatus. Along with the roughly 670-subject first cohort, a separate validation cohort of over a hundred different subjects was used. High-throughput TCR immunosequencing, statistical association of individual TCRs with disease status, and machine learning were combined to predict cytomegalovirus infection status. A later analysis re-examined previously published TCR beta repertoires from roughly 650 donors and added high-resolution HLA genotyping to investigate patterns of TCR occurrence. In the later analysis, no new phenotypic data were used to find candidate immune exposures; instead, reliance was placed on TCR beta sequences and their occurrence across donors. In an earlier analysis of around 540 of the donors, high-throughput TCR beta sequencing was used to judge whether each TCR beta V gene segment behaved as functional or pseudogenic. Donor age, sex, ethnicity and CMV serostatus were collected together with the repertoire data. A later genetic analysis used genome-wide SNP genotypes for about 60% of the 666 donors, treating that subset as a discovery cohort. Every repertoire in the discovery cohort had been generated on one and the same sequencing platform. HLA typing included class I and class II loci at four-digit resolution. Typing coverage differed by locus: A, B, C, DRB1 and DQB1 were typed in about 620-630 donors, DQA1 in about 510, DPA1 in 606, and DPB1 in around 490. About five DR-DQ haplotypes were treated as single units for association and clustering because of strong linkage in the cohort. On average, 235,054 unique TCR beta nucleotide sequences were sequenced per donor among 398 genotyped donors of the cohort, with 15% to 20% of those sequences being non-productive.

In total, about 650 healthy bone marrow donors made up the cohort. At the time of sampling, every cohort member was nominally healthy, though immune exposures that went unrecorded were likely present. The donor was CMV seronegative and was included in the group of 352 seronegative cohort members. A peripheral blood sample was provided by each donor, and peripheral blood mononuclear cells were used for TCR beta sequencing. The Qiagen DNeasy Blood Extraction Kit was used to extract genomic DNA from the blood cell samples. Study-wide findings and limitations: Assigning TCR associations to individual alleles was difficult when HLA alleles, especially DR and DQ, strongly co-occurred. An earlier analysis of 587 of the donors showed that most TCR beta V segments appeared in productive rearrangements either about 90% or about 30% of the time, which broadly matched IMGT annotations. Linkage disequilibrium might explain the correlated functional status among segregating V segments, but an unknown experimental factor could not be ruled out. In a later genetic analysis, fewer N-insertions in productive TCRs were reported among donors in an Asian-associated ancestry cluster than the roughly 670-donor mean. According to a later analysis, TCR association rates differed among HLA loci, with DRB1 alleles showing the most associated TCRs and HLA-C alleles showing the fewest. The presence/absence analyses assumed that sequencing depth was roughly uniform across donors, and that assumption may not be true. An association between a missense DCLRE1C variant and V-gene and J-gene trimming of TCR beta chains was found in a later genetic analysis and replicated in an independent cohort. For the cohort, immune exposure information was limited to CMV serostatus. Because counts were too low, roughly 18 rarely observed V segments, including chromosome 9 orphons, were left out of the earlier analysis of over 550 of the donors. The cohort was sequenced for TCR beta chains only, and without alpha or paired-chain data the features that could be detected were limited. Some IMGT-functional V segments, including TRBV6-2 and TRBV6-3, could not be distinguished by the 87-base-pair reads and were therefore excluded. Across donors, most TCR sequences were observed very rarely, whereas some public TCRs were present in many individuals. The classifier was reported to diagnose cytomegalovirus status with high specificity and sensitivity in both the original and validation cohorts. A further reported finding was that TCR beta sequences accurately predicted the HLA-A and HLA-B alleles for most subjects in the first cohort. In a later analysis, several top co-occurrence clusters were reported to appear linked to parvovirus B19, influenza, CMV and Epstein-Barr virus. In vitro tests confirmed that a few of the cytomegalovirus-associated TCR beta chains recognize cytomegalovirus antigens. In the study, some 180 TCR beta chains were listed as associated with cytomegalovirus. In a later analysis, most CMV-associated TCR beta chains were found to appear HLA-restricted, with HLA associations seemingly driven largely by CMV exposure. It was suggested by the authors that the approach could potentially be generalized to other disease states and immunological phenotypes. HLA typing was unavailable for some donors at each locus, so association tests used only the typed subset. A group of highly shared sequence variants was considered likely to be a technical artifact of the sequencing pipeline. Specific HLA alleles were associated with 15,000 to 20,000 TCR beta sequences at a false discovery rate of 0.05 in a later analysis. Compared with equally common non-associated chains, HLA-associated TCR beta chains in a later analysis were more clonally expanded and had lower generation probabilities.

Libraries were built with the immunoSEQ multiplex PCR assay. A mixture of 60 forward primers for TCR Vbeta segments and 13 reverse primers for TCR Jbeta segments was used in the multiplex PCR. The CDR3 region of rearranged TCR beta genes was amplified from genomic DNA by a multiplex PCR assay. On the Illumina HiSeq System, the amplified TCR beta libraries were sequenced as 87-base-pair reads. The original methods were these. Across the roughly 670 repertoires, a later analysis counted approximately 83 million unique TCR beta chains, roughly 11 million of which were shared by at least two donors. To remove PCR and sequencing errors, raw reads were error-corrected and collapsed into unique sequences using a nearest-neighbor algorithm that merged closely related sequences. To assign V, D and J gene segments, CDR3 sequences were aligned to IMGT reference sequences. Each retained sequence needed at least a six-nucleotide match to both a V gene segment and a J gene segment. A rearrangement was called productive if the CDR3 had no stop codons and remained in frame with V and J, and every other rearrangement was called non-productive. CDR3 was defined by IMGT convention, running from the second conserved V-encoded cysteine to the conserved J-encoded phenylalanine. Sequences without an unambiguous match to a single V gene segment were excluded from the earlier analysis of approximately 560 of the donors. An earlier analysis of a few hundred of the donors called V segments functional above 56.7% productive rearrangements and segregating when the between-donor standard deviation exceeded 5%. A statistical classification framework was built to diagnose cytomegalovirus status from the catalog of TCR beta chain sequences. V and J gene assignment, in a later analysis, came from comparing TCR nucleotide sequences with IMGT/GENE-DB human TR gene sequences. A later analysis assigned CDR3 sequences and most-parsimonious VDJ recombination scenarios with the TCRdist pipeline. In a later analysis, each TCR beta chain was defined by its CDR3 amino acid sequence together with its V-gene family, and reads without a unique V-gene family were excluded. To address suspected cross-contamination and a sequencing artifact, a later analysis removed 550 to 750 highly shared, low-generation-probability nucleotide sequences. In a later analysis, a clonal expansion index for each public chain was calculated from normalized within-repertoire ranks of inferred template counts. In a later analysis, generation probabilities were computed using a VDJ recombination model fitted to out-of-frame rearrangements, and the results were checked against IGoR. A later analysis scored TCR-TCR, TCR-HLA and TCR-CMV co-occurrence with hypergeometric tests, applying a repertoire-size bias correction to TCR pairs. False discovery rates were estimated in a later analysis by permuting HLA or CMV assignments 20 times. In a later analysis, co-occurring TCRs were grouped using DBSCAN, and TCRdist sequence similarity was added for clustering within HLA-allele-positive subsets. Co-occurrence clustering excluded repertoires with fewer than 30,000 or more than 120,000 public chains, plus five with anomalous nucleotide sharing. What TCRdb holds here is the immuneACCESS table cut down to in-frame rearrangements. Part of the clones is not present; checked against another copy, under half of the missing clones reflect an unresolved V gene, and the others are unexplained. V, J and clone size were drawn from that table, and D and trimming were deduced from the DNA. The sample table lists about 160,000 clones, 75% to 85% of them with a count of one. The top ten clonotypes cover approximately 13% of the sample.

For this clone: Its target antigen remains unknown. Base qualities are missing; no much larger clone stands one base away.

CDR1 is given as MGHRA and CDR2 as YSYEKL, both from the germline V gene. Deletion took 0 bases off V and 3 bases off J, with a span of 12 bases between the germline ends. Reading from cysteine to phenylalanine, the CDR3 counts 15 amino acids. This entry keeps only the CDR3 DNA: 45 bases, framed from base 1. This TCR was sampled from a woman aged 50 to 60 in good health and CMV-seronegative. Material for sequencing was PBMCs. The chain is encoded by TRBV4-1 joined to TRBJ2-7; the D gene assignment is ambiguous. The base sequence is TGCGCCAGCAGCCAAGAACCGGAGAGGCGCTACGAGCAGTACTTC. Translated, it gives CASSQEPERRYEQYF.